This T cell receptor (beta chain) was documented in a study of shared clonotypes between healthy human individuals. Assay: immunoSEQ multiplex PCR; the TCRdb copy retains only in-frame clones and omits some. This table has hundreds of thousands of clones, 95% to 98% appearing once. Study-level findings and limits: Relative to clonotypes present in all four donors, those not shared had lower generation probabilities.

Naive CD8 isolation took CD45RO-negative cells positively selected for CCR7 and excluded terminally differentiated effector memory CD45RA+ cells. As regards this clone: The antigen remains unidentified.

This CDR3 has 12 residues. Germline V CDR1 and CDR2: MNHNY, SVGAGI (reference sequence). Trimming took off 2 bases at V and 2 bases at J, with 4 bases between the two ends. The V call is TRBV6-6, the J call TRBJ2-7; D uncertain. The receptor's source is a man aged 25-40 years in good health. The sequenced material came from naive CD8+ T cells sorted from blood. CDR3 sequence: CASSYGTYEQYF. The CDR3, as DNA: TGTGCCAGCAGTTACGGCACCTACGAGCAGTACTTC.